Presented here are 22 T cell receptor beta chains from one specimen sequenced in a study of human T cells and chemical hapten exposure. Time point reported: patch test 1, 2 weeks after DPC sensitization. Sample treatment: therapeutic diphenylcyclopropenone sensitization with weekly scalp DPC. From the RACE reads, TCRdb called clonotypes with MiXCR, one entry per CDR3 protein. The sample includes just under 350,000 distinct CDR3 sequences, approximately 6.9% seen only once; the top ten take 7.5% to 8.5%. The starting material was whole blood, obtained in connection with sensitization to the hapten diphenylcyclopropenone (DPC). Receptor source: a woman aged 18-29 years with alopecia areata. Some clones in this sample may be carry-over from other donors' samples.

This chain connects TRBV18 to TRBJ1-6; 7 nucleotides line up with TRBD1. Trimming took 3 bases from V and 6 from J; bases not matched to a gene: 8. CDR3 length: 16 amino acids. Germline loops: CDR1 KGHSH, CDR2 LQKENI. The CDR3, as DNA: TGTGCCAGCTCACCGTATACAGGGGCAGGTAATTCACCCCTCCACTTT. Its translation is CASSPYTGAGNSPLHF.

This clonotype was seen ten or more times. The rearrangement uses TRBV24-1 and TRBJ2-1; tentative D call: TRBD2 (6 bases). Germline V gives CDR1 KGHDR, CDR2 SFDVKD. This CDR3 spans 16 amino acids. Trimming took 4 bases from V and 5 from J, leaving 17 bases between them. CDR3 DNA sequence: TGTGCCACCAGTGAACACCGGGACTCTAGTCACAATGAGCAGTTCTTC. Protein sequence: CATSEHRDSSHNEQFF.

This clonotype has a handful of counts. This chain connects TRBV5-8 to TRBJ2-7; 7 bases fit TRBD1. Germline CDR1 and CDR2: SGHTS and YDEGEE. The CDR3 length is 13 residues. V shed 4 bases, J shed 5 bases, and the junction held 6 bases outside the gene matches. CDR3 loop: CASSLQGTDEQYF. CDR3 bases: TGTGCCAGCAGCCTACAGGGGACGGACGAGCAGTACTTC.

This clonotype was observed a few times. Here the CDR3 DNA reads TGTGCCAGCAGTTACTTGGATATCAGAACCGGGGAGCTGTTTTTT. Translated, it gives CASSYLDIRTGELFF. The rearrangement links TRBV6-5 to TRBJ2-2; the D is unclear. The germline CDR1 and CDR2 sequences are MNHEY and SVGAGI. The length of the CDR3 is 15 residues. V was cut by 1 base and J by 5 bases, with 11 bases left in between.

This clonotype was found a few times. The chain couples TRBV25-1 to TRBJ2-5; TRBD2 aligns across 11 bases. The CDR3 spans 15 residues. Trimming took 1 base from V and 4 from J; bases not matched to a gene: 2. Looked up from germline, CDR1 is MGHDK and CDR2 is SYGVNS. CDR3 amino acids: CASSEWLAGGETQYF. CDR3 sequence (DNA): TGTGCCAGCAGTGAATGGCTAGCGGGGGGAGAGACCCAGTACTTC.

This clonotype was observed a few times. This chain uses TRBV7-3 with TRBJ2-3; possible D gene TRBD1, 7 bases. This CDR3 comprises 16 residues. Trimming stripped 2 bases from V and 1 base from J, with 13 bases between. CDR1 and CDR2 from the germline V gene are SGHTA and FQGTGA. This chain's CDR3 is CASSLFQGGGTDTQYF. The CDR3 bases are TGTGCCAGCAGCTTATTTCAGGGGGGAGGCACAGATACGCAGTATTTT.

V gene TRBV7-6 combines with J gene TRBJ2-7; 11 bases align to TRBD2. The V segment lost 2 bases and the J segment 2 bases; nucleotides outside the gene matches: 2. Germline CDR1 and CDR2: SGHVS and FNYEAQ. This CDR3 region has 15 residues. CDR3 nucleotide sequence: TGTGCCAGCAGCTTAACTAGCGGGGGAACCTACGAGCAGTACTTC. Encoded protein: CASSLTSGGTYEQYF.

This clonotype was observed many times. This chain's CDR3 is CASSSPGHEQYF. The CDR3, as DNA: TGTGCCAGCAGTTCTCCGGGGCACGAGCAGTACTTC. V and J are TRBV28 and TRBJ2-7; D may be TRBD1 or TRBD2 (5 bases each). With 4 bases removed from V and 5 bases from J, the gap between germline ends came to 9 bases. The CDR3 is 12 residues long. Per the germline V gene, CDR1 is MDHEN and CDR2 is SYDVKM.

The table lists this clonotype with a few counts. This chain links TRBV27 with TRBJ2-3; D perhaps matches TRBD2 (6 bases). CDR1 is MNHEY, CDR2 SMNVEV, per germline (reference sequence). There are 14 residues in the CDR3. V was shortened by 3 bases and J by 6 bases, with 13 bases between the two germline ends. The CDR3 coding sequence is TGTGCCAGCAGTTTGGGAGCCCTAGCGGATACGCAGTATTTT. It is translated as CASSLGALADTQYF.

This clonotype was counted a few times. The CDR3 DNA reads as TGTGCCAGCAGTTACCTGGGGACTAGCGGGGGGACCGGGGAGCTGTTTTTT. This gives the protein CASSYLGTSGGTGELFF. The chain uses TRBV6-2 or TRBV6-3 and TRBJ2-2; TRBD2 matches 15 bases. Germline CDR1 reads MNHEY; CDR2 reads SVGEGT. The CDR3 has 17 residues. The trim removed 2 bases at V and 5 bases at J, leaving 3 bases unmatched.

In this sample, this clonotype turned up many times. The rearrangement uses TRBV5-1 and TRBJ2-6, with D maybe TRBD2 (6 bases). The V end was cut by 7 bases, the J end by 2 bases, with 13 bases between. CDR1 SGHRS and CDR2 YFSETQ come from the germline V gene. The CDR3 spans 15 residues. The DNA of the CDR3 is TGCGCCAGCCGCGGGGTCTTAGCTGGGGCCAACGTCCTGACTTTC. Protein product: CASRGVLAGANVLTF.

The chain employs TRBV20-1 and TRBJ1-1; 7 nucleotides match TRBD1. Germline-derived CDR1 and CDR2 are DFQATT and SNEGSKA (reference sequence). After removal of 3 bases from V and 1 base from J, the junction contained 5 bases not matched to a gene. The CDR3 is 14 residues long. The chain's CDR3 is CSASRQGENTEAFF. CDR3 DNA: TGCAGTGCTAGTCGACAGGGCGAGAACACTGAAGCTTTCTTT.

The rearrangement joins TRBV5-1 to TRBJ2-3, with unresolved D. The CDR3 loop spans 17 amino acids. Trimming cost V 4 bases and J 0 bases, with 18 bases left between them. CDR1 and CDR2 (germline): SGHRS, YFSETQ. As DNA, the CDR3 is TGCGCCAGCAGCACGGCAGGACGAGGATTGAGCACAGATACGCAGTATTTT. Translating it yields CASSTAGRGLSTDTQYF.

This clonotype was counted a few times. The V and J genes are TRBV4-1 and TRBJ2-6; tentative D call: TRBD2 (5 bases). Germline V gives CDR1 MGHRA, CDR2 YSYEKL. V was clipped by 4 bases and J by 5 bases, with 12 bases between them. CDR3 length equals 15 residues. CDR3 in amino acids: CASSPAGVRANVLTF. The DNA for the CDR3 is TGCGCCAGCAGCCCCGCGGGCGTCCGGGCCAACGTCCTGACTTTC.

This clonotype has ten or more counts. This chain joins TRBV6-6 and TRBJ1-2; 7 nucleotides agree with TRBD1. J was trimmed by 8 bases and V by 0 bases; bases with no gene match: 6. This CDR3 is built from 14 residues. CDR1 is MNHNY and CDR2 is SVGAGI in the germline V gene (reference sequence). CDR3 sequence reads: CASSYSQGDGGYTF. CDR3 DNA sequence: TGTGCCAGCAGTTACTCGCAGGGGGATGGAGGCTACACCTTC.

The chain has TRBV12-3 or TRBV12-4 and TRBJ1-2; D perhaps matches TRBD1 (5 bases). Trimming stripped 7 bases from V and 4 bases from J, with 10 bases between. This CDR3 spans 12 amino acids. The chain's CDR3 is CASNQGRYGYTF. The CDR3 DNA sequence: TGTGCCAGCAATCAGGGTCGCTATGGCTACACCTTC.

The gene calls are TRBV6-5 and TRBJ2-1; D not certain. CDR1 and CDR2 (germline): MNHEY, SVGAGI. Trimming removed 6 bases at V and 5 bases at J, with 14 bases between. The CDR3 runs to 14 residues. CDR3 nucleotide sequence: TGTGCCAGCAGCCGTAGGTACCCGAACAATGAGCAGTTCTTC. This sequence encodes CASSRRYPNNEQFF.

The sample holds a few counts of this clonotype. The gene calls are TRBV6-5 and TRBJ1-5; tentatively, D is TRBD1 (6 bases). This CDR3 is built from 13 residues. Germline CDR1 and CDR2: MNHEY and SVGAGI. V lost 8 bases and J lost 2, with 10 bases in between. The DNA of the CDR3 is TGTGCCAGCCAGGACAGTCGCAATCAGCCCCAGCATTTT. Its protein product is CASQDSRNQPQHF.

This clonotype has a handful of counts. The CDR3 region has the DNA TGTGCCAGCAGTTCTCGTAGGACTGAAGCTTTCTTT. As protein: CASSSRRTEAFF. This chain links TRBV6-2 or TRBV6-3 with TRBJ1-1; D is uncertain. The CDR3 is 12 residues long. The V and J ends lost 4 bases and 5 bases respectively, with 8 bases between them. Germline assignment: CDR1 MNHEY and CDR2 SVGEGT.

CDR3 amino acids: CASSLADTIADIQYF. CDR3 nucleotide sequence: TGTGCCAGCAGCTTAGCGGATACCATAGCGGACATTCAGTACTTC. J is TRBJ2-4 and V is TRBV7-2; D possibly corresponds to TRBD2 (6 bases). The CDR3 is 15 amino acids. The V and J ends lost 0 bases and 8 bases respectively, with 14 bases between them. The V gene's germline CDR1 is SGHTA and CDR2 FQGNSA.

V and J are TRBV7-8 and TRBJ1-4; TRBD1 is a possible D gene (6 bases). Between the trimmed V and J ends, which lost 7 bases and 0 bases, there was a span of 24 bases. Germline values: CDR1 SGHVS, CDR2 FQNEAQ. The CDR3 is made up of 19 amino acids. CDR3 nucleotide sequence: TGTGCCAGCACCTATTCCGGAGGACAGACAACTACAACTAATGAAAAACTGTTTTTT. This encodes CASTYSGGQTTTTNEKLFF.

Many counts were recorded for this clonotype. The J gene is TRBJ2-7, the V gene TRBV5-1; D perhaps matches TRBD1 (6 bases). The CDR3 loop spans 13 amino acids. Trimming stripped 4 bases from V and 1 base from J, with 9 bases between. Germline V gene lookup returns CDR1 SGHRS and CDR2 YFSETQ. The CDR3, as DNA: TGCGCCAGCAGCCGGGACAAATCCTACGAGCAGTACTTC. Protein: CASSRDKSYEQYF.